This TCR beta chain emerged from a study of technical replicates of blood from several donors. Produced via immunoSEQ multiplex PCR; TCRdb's table is partial and in-frame only. The sample contains approximately 97,000 clones, about 95% of which appear only once. Germline V gene lookup returns CDR1 MDHEN and CDR2 SYDVKM. The V end was cut by 2 bases, the J end by 7 bases, with 10 bases between. CDR3 size: 13 residues. The rearrangement joins TRBV28 to TRBJ2-3; D not certain. Sample: T cells isolated from PBMCs. The TCR originated in a human donor in good health. For the CDR3, the DNA is TGTGCCAGCAGTTTACCCGCGCTGAATACGCAGTATTTT. Its protein is CASSLPALNTQYF.